The clone carrying this T cell receptor (beta chain) was recorded a few times. As yet, its antigen is unknown. This specimen comes from a study of T cells in localized non-small cell lung cancer. The study, taken as a whole, reports: Appearing in adjacent lung were a median 57 of the top 100 tumor clones. Adjacent uninvolved lung tissue had the highest T cell clonality, exceeding tumor. It remains possible that heterogeneity exists, since only one tumor region was sequenced.

Researchers cut adjacent lung at least 2 cm from the tumor margin, and it showed no atypia. This CDR3 contains 14 residues. The V gene's germline CDR1 is SGDLS and CDR2 YYNGEE. V was clipped by 3 bases and J by 4 bases, with 13 bases between them. Generated by immunoSEQ multiplex PCR, the TCRdb table keeps only in-frame clones and is missing some. The table includes about 1,400 clones, 36% detected once. This clonotype originated in a woman aged 35-75 years with stage I squamous cell lung carcinoma. The sequencing here drew on normal lung tissue next to the tumor, taken before any cancer treatment. The rearrangement links TRBV9 to TRBJ1-2; tentative D call: TRBD1 (6 bases). CDR3 residues: CASSDGGGIYGYTF. Written as DNA, the CDR3 is TGTGCCAGCAGCGACGGAGGGGGAATCTATGGCTACACCTTC. The full variable domain, with the rest looked up from reference TRBV9 and TRBJ1-2, is DSGVTQTPKHLITATGQRVTLRCSPRSGDLSVYWYQQSLDQGLQFLIQYYNGEERAKGNILERFSAQQFPDLHSELNLSSLELGDSALYFCASSDGGGIYGYTFGSGTRLTVV.